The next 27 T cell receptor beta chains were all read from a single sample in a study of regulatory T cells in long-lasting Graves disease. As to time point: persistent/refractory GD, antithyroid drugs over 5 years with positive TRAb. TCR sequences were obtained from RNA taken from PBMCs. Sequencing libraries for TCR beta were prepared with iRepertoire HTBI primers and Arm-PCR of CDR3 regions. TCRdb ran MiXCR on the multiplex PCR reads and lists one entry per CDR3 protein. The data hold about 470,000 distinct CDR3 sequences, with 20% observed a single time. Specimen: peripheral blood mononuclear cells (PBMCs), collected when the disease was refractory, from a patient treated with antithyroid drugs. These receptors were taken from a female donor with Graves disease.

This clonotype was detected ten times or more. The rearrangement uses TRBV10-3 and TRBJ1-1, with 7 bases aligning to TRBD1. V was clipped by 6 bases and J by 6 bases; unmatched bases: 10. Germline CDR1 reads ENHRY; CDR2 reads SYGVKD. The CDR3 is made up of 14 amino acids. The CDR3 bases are TGTGCCATCAGGACAAGACAGGGTTTATCTGAAGCTTTCTTT. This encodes CAIRTRQGLSEAFF.

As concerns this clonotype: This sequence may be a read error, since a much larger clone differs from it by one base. The CDR3 spells CANSGKSGAFF. DNA for the CDR3: TGTGCCAACAGTGGTAAGTCGGGAGCTTTCTTT. The rearrangement uses TRBV2 and TRBJ1-1; D not resolved. CDR3 length: 11 amino acids. Germline CDR1 is SNHLY and CDR2 is FYNNEI.

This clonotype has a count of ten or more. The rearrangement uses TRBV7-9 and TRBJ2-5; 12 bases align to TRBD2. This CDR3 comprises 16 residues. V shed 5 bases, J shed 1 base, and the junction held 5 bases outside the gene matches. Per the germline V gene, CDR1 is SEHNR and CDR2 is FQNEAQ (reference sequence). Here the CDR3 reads CASSAMTSGSQETQYF. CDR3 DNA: TGTGCCAGCAGCGCCATGACTAGCGGGAGCCAAGAGACCCAGTACTTC.

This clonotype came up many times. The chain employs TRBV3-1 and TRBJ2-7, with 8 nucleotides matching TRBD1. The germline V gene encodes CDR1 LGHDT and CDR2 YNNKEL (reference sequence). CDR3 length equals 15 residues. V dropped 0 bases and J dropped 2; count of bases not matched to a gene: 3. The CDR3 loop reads CASSQDRGPTYEQYF. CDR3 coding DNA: TGTGCCAGCAGCCAAGACAGGGGGCCCACCTACGAGCAGTACTTC.

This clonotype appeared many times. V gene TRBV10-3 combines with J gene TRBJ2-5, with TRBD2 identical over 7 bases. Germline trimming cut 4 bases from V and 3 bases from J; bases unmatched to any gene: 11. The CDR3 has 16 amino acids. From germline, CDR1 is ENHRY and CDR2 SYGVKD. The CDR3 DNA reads TGTGCCATCAGTGGGGGGATGGGGGGGAATGAAGAGACCCAGTACTTC. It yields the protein CAISGGMGGNEETQYF.

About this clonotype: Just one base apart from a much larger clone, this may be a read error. CDR3: CSASRGSSQPQHF. The DNA for the CDR3 is TGCAGTGCGAGCAGGGGTAGCAGTCAGCCCCAGCATTTT. The chain has TRBV20-1 and TRBJ1-5, with D possibly TRBD1 on 6 matching bases. Germline V gene lookup returns CDR1 DFQATT and CDR2 SNEGSKA (reference sequence). This CDR3 contains 13 residues.

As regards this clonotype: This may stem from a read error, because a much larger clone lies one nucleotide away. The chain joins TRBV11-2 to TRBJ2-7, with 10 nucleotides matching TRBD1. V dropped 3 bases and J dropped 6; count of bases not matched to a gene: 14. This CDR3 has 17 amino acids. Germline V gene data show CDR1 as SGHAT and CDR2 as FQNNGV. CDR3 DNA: TGTGCCAGCAGCTTTAGACTAATGGGACAGGGGAACCGCGAGCAGTACTTC. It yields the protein CASSFRLMGQGNREQYF.

CDR3 region: CASSVGRTGTYEQYF. The CDR3, as DNA: TGTGCCAGCAGCGTCGGCCGGACAGGGACCTACGAGCAGTACTTC. The rearrangement joins TRBV9 to TRBJ2-7; 8 nucleotides agree with TRBD1. The CDR3 loop spans 15 amino acids. Trimming cost V 2 bases and J 2 bases; bases outside gene matches: 6. Germline loops: CDR1 SGDLS, CDR2 YYNGEE.

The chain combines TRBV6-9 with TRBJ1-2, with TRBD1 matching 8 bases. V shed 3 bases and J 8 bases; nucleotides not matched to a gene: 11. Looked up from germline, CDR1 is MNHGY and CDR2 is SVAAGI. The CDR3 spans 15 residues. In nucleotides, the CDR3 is TGTGCCAGCAGTTACCGGACAGGGACCATAGGGGGCTACACCTTC. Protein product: CASSYRTGTIGGYTF.

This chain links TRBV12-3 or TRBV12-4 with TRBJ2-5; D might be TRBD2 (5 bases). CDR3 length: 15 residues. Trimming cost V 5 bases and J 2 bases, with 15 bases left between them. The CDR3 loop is CASSRPRALQETQYF. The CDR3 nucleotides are TGTGCCAGCAGTCGCCCGCGGGCCTTGCAAGAGACCCAGTACTTC.

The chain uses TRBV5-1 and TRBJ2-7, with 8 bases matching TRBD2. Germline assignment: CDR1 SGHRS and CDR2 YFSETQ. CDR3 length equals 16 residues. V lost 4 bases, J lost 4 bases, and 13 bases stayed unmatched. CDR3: CASSPDDLAGLYEQYF. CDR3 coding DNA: TGCGCCAGCAGCCCCGACGATTTAGCGGGACTTTACGAGCAGTACTTC.

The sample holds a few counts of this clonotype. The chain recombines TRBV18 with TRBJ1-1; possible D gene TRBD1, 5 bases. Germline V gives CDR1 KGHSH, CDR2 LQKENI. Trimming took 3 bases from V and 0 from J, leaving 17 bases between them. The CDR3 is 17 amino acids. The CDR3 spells CASSPLGTGGVNTEAFF. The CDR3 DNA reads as TGTGCCAGCTCACCTTTGGGCACCGGGGGTGTGAACACTGAAGCTTTCTTT.

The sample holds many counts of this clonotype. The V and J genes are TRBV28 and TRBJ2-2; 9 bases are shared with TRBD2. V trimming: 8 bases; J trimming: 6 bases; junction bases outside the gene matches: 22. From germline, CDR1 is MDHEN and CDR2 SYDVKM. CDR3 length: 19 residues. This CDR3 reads CASLLTSGESIIVAGELFF. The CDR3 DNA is TGTGCCAGCCTGCTGACTAGCGGAGAAAGTATTATCGTCGCCGGGGAGCTGTTTTTT.

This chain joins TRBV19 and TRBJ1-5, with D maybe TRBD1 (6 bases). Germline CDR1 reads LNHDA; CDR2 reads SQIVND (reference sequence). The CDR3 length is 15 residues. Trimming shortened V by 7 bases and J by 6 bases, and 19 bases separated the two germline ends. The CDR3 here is CASKDSRGAGQPQHF. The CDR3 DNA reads TGTGCCAGTAAAGATTCACGGGGGGCTGGTCAGCCCCAGCATTTT.

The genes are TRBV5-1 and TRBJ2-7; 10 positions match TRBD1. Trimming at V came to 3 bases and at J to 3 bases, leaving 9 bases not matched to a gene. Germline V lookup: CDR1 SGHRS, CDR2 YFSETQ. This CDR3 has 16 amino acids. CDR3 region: CASSSGQGESYYEQYF. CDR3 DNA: TGCGCCAGCAGCTCCGGACAGGGGGAGTCCTACTACGAGCAGTACTTC.

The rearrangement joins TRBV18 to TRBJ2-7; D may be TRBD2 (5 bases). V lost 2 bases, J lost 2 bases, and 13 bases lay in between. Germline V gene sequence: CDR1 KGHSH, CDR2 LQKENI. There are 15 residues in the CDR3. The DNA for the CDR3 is TGTGCCAGCTCACCAACACGGACTCCGACCTACGAGCAGTACTTC. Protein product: CASSPTRTPTYEQYF.

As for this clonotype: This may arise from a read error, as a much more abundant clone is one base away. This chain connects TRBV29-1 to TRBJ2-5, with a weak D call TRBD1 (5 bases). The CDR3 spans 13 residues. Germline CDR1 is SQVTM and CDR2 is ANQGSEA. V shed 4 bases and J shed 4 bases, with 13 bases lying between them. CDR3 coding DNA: TGCAGCGTTGGATTACAGGTGTTAGAGACCCAGTACTTC. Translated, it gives CSVGLQVLETQYF.

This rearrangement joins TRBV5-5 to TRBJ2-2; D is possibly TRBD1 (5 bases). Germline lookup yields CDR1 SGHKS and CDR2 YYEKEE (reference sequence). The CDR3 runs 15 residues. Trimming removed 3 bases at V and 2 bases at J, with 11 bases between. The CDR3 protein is CASSSPDRNTGELFF. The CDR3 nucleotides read TGTGCCAGCAGCTCCCCAGACAGAAACACCGGGGAGCTGTTTTTT.

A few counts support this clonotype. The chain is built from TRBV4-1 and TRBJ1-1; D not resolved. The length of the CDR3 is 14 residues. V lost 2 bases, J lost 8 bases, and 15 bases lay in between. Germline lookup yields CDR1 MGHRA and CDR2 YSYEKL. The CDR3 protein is CASSQMGSAVEAFF. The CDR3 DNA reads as TGCGCCAGCAGCCAAATGGGGAGCGCAGTAGAAGCTTTCTTT.

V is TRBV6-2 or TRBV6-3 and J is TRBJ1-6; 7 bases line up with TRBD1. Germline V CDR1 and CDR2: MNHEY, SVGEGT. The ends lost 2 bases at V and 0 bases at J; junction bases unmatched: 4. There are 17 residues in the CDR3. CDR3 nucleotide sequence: TGTGCCAGCAGTTACCCCAGGGGGAGCTCCTATAATTCACCCCTCCACTTT. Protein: CASSYPRGSSYNSPLHF.

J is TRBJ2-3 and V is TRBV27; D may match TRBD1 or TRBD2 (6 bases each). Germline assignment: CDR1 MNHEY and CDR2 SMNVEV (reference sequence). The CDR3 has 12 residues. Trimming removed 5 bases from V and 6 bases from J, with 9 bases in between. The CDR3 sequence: CASSIGGDTQYF. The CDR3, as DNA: TGTGCCAGCAGTATAGGGGGGGATACGCAGTATTTT.

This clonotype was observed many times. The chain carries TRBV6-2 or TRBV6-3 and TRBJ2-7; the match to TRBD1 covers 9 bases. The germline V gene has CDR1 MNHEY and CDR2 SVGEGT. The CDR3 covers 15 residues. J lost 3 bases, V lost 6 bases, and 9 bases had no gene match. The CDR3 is CASRDLGQGGYEQYF. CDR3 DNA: TGTGCCAGCAGGGATCTGGGACAGGGTGGCTACGAGCAGTACTTC.

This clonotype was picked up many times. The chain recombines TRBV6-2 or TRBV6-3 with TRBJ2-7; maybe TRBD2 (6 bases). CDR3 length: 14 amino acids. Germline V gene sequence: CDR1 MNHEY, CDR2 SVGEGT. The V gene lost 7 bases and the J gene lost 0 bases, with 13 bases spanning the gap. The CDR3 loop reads CASTWEASSYEQYF. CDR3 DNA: TGTGCCAGCACCTGGGAGGCGAGCTCCTACGAGCAGTACTTC.

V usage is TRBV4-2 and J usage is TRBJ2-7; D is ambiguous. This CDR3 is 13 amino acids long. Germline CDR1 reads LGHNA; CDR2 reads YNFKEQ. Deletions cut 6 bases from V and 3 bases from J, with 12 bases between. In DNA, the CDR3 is TGTGCCAGCAGACGTGGACGTGACTACGAGCAGTACTTC. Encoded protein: CASRRGRDYEQYF.

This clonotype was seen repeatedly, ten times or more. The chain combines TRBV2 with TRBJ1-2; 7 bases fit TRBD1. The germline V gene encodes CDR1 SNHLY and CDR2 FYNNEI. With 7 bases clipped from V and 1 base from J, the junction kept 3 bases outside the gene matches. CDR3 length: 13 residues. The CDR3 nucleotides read TGTGCCAGCAATAGGGACAGTAACTATGGCTACACCTTC. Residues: CASNRDSNYGYTF.

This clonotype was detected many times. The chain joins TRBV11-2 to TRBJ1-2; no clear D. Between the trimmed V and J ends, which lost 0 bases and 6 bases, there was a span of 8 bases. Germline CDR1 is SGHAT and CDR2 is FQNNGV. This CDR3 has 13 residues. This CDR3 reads CASSLDYGDGYTF. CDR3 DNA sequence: TGTGCCAGCAGCTTAGATTATGGGGATGGCTACACCTTC.

For the CDR3, the DNA is TGCAGCGTTGCGGGGCTCCAATACACCGGGGAGCTGTTTTTT. Amino acids: CSVAGLQYTGELFF. The gene calls are TRBV29-1 and TRBJ2-2; D assignment may be TRBD1 or TRBD2 (5 bases each). The CDR3 has 14 residues. Trimming left V 4 bases short and J 3 bases short, with 12 bases between. Germline CDR1 reads SQVTM; CDR2 reads ANQGSEA.